A selection of T cell receptor beta chains follows, all from one sample in a study of T cell responses to AZD1222 COVID-19 vaccine. Some clones are missing from TCRdb's copy, which holds only in-frame ones; the method was immunoSEQ multiplex PCR. The data show around 210,000 clones, with around 94% seen just once and around 1.7% held by the top ten. The input for sequencing was peripheral blood, taken 28 days after the second dose of the MenACWY control vaccine. The receptors were sampled from an adult who received the MenACWY meningococcal vaccine as a control. Each CDR3 is given with its conserved first and last residue. D genes are given only for firm matches. Clone size is not always given. Where it is, it says once, few, many or a class for expanded clones.

j_call,v_call,d_call,clone_size,cdr3_aa,cdr3_nt
TRBJ2-7,TRBV4-1,NA,NA,CASSQDPASSYEQYF,TGCGCCAGCAGCCAAGATCCAGCTAGCTCCTACGAGCAGTACTTC
TRBJ2-5,TRBV4-2,NA,NA,CASSQDGQVQQETQYF,TGTGCCAGCAGCCAAGATGGGCAGGTACAACAAGAGACCCAGTACTTC
TRBJ1-1,TRBV5-4,NA,few,CASSSPTGNTEAFF,TGTGCCAGCAGCTCCCCGACAGGGAACACTGAAGCTTTCTTT
TRBJ2-3,TRBV7-3,TRBD2,NA,CASSLGTSGRVGTDTQYF,TGTGCCAGCAGCCTCGGGACTAGCGGGAGAGTAGGCACAGATACGCAGTATTTT
TRBJ2-4,TRBV6-1,NA,NA,CASSDRGTPRQQYF,TGTGCCAGCAGTGACCGCGGGACCCCACGTCAACAGTACTTC
TRBJ2-7,TRBV20-1,NA,NA,CSASSVLYEQYF,TGCAGTGCTAGTAGCGTTCTCTACGAGCAGTACTTC
TRBJ2-3,TRBV11-2,NA,NA,CASSPLWGASTDTQYF,TGTGCCAGCAGCCCCCTTTGGGGAGCTAGCACAGATACGCAGTATTTT
TRBJ2-1,TRBV5-1,NA,NA,CASSSPSSGHLPGDEQFF,TGCGCCAGCAGCTCCCCTAGTTCAGGCCACCTCCCAGGGGATGAGCAGTTCTTC
TRBJ1-2,TRBV5-6,TRBD1,NA,CASSLEGGQLGYTF,TGTGCCAGCAGCTTGGAAGGGGGCCAATTAGGCTACACCTTC
TRBJ2-7,TRBV3-1/TRBV3-2,TRBD1,NA,CASSQDSQQGAFSYEQYF,TGTGCCAGCAGCCAAGATTCGCAACAGGGGGCTTTTTCCTACGAGCAGTACTTC
TRBJ2-7,TRBV5-6,NA,once,CASSLGVGRGTYEQYF,TGTGCCAGCAGCTTGGGCGTGGGGAGGGGGACCTACGAGCAGTACTTC
TRBJ1-4,TRBV5-1,TRBD1,NA,CASSFLGQGYEKLFF,TGCGCCAGCAGCTTCCTCGGACAGGGCTATGAAAAACTGTTTTTT
TRBJ2-5,TRBV6-6,TRBD2,few,CASSYPAGGTQETQYF,TGTGCCAGCAGTTACCCAGCGGGGGGTACCCAAGAGACCCAGTACTTC
TRBJ2-6,TRBV14,TRBD1,once,CASRGQGSSGANVLTF,TGTGCCAGCAGGGGACAGGGCAGCTCTGGGGCCAACGTCCTGACTTTC
TRBJ2-7,TRBV11-2,NA,NA,CASSLDDSSYEQYF,TGTGCCAGCAGCTTAGATGACAGCTCCTACGAGCAGTACTTC
TRBJ2-1,TRBV19,NA,NA,CASSIRGASSYNEQFF,TGTGCCAGTAGTATTCGGGGGGCGAGCTCCTACAATGAGCAGTTCTTC
TRBJ2-7,TRBV28,NA,NA,CASGREGNYEQYF,TGTGCCAGCGGACGAGAGGGTAACTACGAGCAGTACTTC
TRBJ2-7,TRBV7-9,TRBD2,once,CASRSSGEQYF,TGTGCCAGCAGGTCTAGCGGCGAGCAGTACTTC
TRBJ2-7,TRBV10-1,NA,once,CASSDVVGRYEQYF,TGCGCCAGCAGTGATGTCGTGGGGAGATACGAGCAGTACTTC
TRBJ2-7,TRBV2,TRBD1,once,CASTNLQGLYF,TGTGCCAGCACCAATTTACAGGGGTTGTACTTC
TRBJ1-2,TRBV29-1,TRBD1,NA,CSVGTGRDYGYTF,TGCAGCGTTGGGACAGGGAGGGACTATGGCTACACCTTC
TRBJ1-6,TRBV5-1,NA,once,CASSLVQGLGSPLHF,TGCGCCAGCAGCTTGGTTCAGGGCCTGGGGTCACCCCTCCACTTT
TRBJ1-4,TRBV6-2/TRBV6-3,NA,NA,CASSYSVLGEKLFF,TGTGCCAGCAGTTACAGTGTTCTTGGTGAAAAACTGTTTTTT
TRBJ2-3,TRBV19,TRBD2,NA,CASSVLAGGGTDTQYF,TGTGCCAGTAGTGTACTAGCGGGAGGGGGTACAGATACGCAGTATTTT
TRBJ1-2,TRBV28,NA,NA,CASSSPGGRINYGYTF,TGTGCCAGCAGTTCCCCCGGGGGGCGAATTAACTATGGCTACACCTTC
TRBJ1-2,TRBV6-5,NA,NA,CASSPQGGYGYTF,TGTGCCAGCTCACCACAGGGAGGCTATGGCTACACCTTC
TRBJ1-2,TRBV6-5,NA,NA,CASSPGPGEMYGYTF,TGTGCCAGCAGTCCCGGGCCGGGTGAAATGTATGGCTACACCTTC
TRBJ1-6,TRBV7-6,NA,NA,CASSSRGFSPLHF,TGTGCCAGCAGCTCGCGGGGTTTCTCACCCCTCCACTTT
TRBJ2-5,TRBV7-2,TRBD2,NA,CASSFQRLAGGVGTQYF,TGTGCCAGCAGCTTCCAAAGACTAGCGGGAGGAGTAGGGACCCAGTACTTC
TRBJ1-1,TRBV4-1,NA,NA,CASSQDEGRATEAFF,TGCGCCAGCAGCCAAGACGAGGGGCGCGCCACTGAAGCTTTCTTT
TRBJ1-5,TRBV3-1/TRBV3-2,NA,NA,CASSQGPGANQPQHF,TGTGCCAGCAGCCAAGGTCCGGGCGCTAATCAGCCCCAGCATTTT
TRBJ2-2,TRBV19,TRBD2,NA,CASSLLAGATGELFF,TGTGCCAGTAGTTTACTAGCGGGAGCGACCGGGGAGCTGTTTTTT
TRBJ1-5,TRBV16,NA,NA,CASSQSRSAGNQPQHF,TGTGCCAGCAGCCAATCTCGGAGTGCCGGCAATCAGCCCCAGCATTTT
TRBJ1-6,TRBV2,NA,NA,CASSEEGPYNSPLHF,TGTGCCAGCAGTGAAGAGGGACCGTATAATTCACCCCTCCACTTT
TRBJ2-6,TRBV5-4,NA,NA,CASSWAGSPTGANVLTF,TGTGCCAGCAGCTGGGCCGGGTCTCCCACCGGGGCCAACGTCCTGACTTTC
TRBJ2-7,TRBV4-1,TRBD1,NA,CASSQAGTGGYEQYF,TGCGCCAGCAGCCAAGCCGGGACAGGAGGCTACGAGCAGTACTTC